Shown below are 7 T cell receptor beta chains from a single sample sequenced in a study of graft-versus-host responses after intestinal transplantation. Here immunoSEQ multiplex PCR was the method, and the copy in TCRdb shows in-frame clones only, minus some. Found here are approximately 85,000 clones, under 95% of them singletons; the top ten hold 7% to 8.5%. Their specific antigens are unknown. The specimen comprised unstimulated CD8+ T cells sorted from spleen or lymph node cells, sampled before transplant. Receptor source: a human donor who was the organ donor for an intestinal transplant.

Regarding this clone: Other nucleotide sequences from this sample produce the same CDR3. CDR3 DNA: TGCGCCAGCAGCCATCTGCCTCCAGGGTTCTATAGCAATCAGCCCCAGCATTTT. This encodes CASSHLPPGFYSNQPQHF. This rearrangement joins TRBV4-1 to TRBJ1-5, with D possibly TRBD1 on 5 matching bases. The CDR3 is 18 residues long. V was trimmed by 3 bases and J by 0 bases, leaving 18 bases between them. CDR1 is MGHRA and CDR2 is YSYEKL in the germline V gene.

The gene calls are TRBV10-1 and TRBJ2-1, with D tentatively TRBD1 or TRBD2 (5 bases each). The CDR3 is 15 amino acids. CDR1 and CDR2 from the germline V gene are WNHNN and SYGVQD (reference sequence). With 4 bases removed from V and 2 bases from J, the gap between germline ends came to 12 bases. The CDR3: CASSAGLTPYNEQFF. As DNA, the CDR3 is TGCGCCAGCAGTGCGGGGCTGACCCCCTACAATGAGCAGTTCTTC.

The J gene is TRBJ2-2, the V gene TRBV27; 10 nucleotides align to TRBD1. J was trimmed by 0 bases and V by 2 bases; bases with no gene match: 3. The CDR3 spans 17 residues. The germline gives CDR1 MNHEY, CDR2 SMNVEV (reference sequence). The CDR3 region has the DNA TGTGCCAGCAGTTTACCAGGACAGGGGGCGAACACCGGGGAGCTGTTTTTT. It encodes CASSLPGQGANTGELFF.

The CDR3 DNA is TGTGCCAGCAGCCACGATATCCAAGAGACCCAGTACTTC. Translated: CASSHDIQETQYF. The chain combines TRBV11-3 with TRBJ2-5; D unresolved. The CDR3 consists of 13 residues. Germline V lookup: CDR1 SGHNT, CDR2 YENEEA. With 5 bases removed from V and 1 base from J, the gap between germline ends came to 8 bases.

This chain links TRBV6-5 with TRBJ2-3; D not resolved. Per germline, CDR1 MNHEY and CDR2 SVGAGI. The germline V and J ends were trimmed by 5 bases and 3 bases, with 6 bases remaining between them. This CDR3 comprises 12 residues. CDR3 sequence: CASSDLTDTQYF. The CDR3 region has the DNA TGTGCCAGCAGTGATTTGACAGATACGCAGTATTTT.

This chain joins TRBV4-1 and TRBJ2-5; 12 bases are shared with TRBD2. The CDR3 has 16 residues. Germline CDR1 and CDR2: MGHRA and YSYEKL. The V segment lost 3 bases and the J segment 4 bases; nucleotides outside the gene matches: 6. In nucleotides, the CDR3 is TGCGCCAGCAGCCAGTGGACTAGCGGGGCCCGAGAGACCCAGTACTTC. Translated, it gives CASSQWTSGARETQYF.

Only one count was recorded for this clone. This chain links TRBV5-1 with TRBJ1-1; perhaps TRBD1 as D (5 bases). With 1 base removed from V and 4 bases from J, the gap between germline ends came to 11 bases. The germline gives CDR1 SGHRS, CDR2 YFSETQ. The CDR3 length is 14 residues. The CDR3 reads CASSLKGSGTEAFF. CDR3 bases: TGCGCCAGCAGCTTGAAGGGGTCAGGCACTGAAGCTTTCTTT. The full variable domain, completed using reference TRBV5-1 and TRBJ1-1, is KAGVTQTPRYLIKTRGQQVTLSCSPISGHRSVSWYQQTPGQGLQFLFEYFSETQRNKGNFPGRFSGRQFSNSRSEMNVSTLELGDSALYLCASSLKGSGTEAFFGQGTRLTVV.